The 21 T cell receptor beta chains presented below share a single source sample, sequenced in a study of T cell responses to AZD1222 COVID-19 vaccine. Clones were sequenced by immunoSEQ multiplex PCR, and TCRdb holds only the in-frame ones, with some missing. Among roughly 200,000 clones listed, more than 85% were seen once. Sequences were derived from peripheral blood, sampled 28 days after the second AZD1222 dose. The origin of the receptors is an adult who received the AZD1222 COVID-19 vaccine.

The chain carries TRBV7-2 and TRBJ1-2, with a weak D call TRBD1 (5 bases). This CDR3 region has 17 residues. The germline CDR1 and CDR2 sequences are SGHTA and FQGNSA. Trimming took 4 bases from V and 5 from J, leaving 23 bases between them. The CDR3 is CASSSKPRTDTNYGYTF. Here the CDR3 DNA reads TGTGCCAGCAGCTCAAAACCCCGGACGGACACAAATTATGGCTACACCTTC.

The rearrangement uses TRBV24-1 and TRBJ2-7; the D is unclear. The germline V and J ends were trimmed by 3 bases and 3 bases, with 5 bases remaining between them. The CDR3 contains 12 residues. The germline CDR1 and CDR2 sequences are KGHDR and SFDVKD. CDR3 region: CATSDLNYEQYF. In DNA form, the CDR3 reads TGTGCCACCAGTGATCTAAACTACGAGCAGTACTTC.

V and J are TRBV7-9 and TRBJ2-2; 7 bases line up with TRBD2. The V gene end was trimmed by 5 bases and the J gene end by 6 bases; junction bases not matched to a gene: 6. Germline CDR1 reads SEHNR; CDR2 reads FQNEAQ (reference sequence). The length of the CDR3 is 14 residues. Written as DNA, the CDR3 is TGTGCCAGCAGCGCACAAGGACTAGCCGGGGAGCTGTTTTTT. This gives the protein CASSAQGLAGELFF. Variable domain in full (rest from reference TRBV7-9 and TRBJ2-2): DTGVSQNPRHKITKRGQNVTFRCDPISEHNRLYWYRQTLGQGPEFLTYFQNEAQLEKSRLLSDRFSAERPKGSFSTLEIQRTEQGDSAMYLCASSAQGLAGELFFGEGSRLTVL.

V and J are TRBV28 and TRBJ1-3; D gene ambiguous. The V end was cut by 5 bases, the J end by 0 bases, with 2 bases between. Germline lookup yields CDR1 MDHEN and CDR2 SYDVKM. The CDR3 sequence is 12 residues long. The chain's CDR3 is CASSTSGNTIYF. The CDR3 DNA reads as TGTGCCAGCAGTACCTCTGGAAACACCATATATTTT.

The chain carries TRBV7-9 and TRBJ2-1, with 7 bases aligning to TRBD1. Germline V gene sequence: CDR1 SEHNR, CDR2 FQNEAQ (reference sequence). This CDR3 is 15 amino acids long. V lost 5 bases to trimming and J lost 2 bases; unmatched junction nucleotides: 6. In DNA form, the CDR3 reads TGTGCCAGCAGCAAACGACAGGGAGCCTACAATGAGCAGTTCTTC. This sequence encodes CASSKRQGAYNEQFF. Drawing the rest from reference TRBV7-9 and TRBJ2-1, the complete variable domain is DTGVSQNPRHKITKRGQNVTFRCDPISEHNRLYWYRQTLGQGPEFLTYFQNEAQLEKSRLLSDRFSAERPKGSFSTLEIQRTEQGDSAMYLCASSKRQGAYNEQFFGPGTRLTVL.

This sequence joins TRBV5-1 and TRBJ2-1; a weak D match, TRBD2 (6 bases). This CDR3 is 13 amino acids long. CDR1 and CDR2 from the germline V gene are SGHRS and YFSETQ. The V and J ends lost 2 bases and 8 bases respectively, with 11 bases between them. CDR3: CASSFGGNYEQFF. The CDR3 nucleotides read TGCGCCAGCAGCTTTGGCGGGAACTATGAGCAGTTCTTC.

This CDR3 is CASSAATAADTQYF. The CDR3, as DNA: TGTGCCAGCAGTGCCGCGACAGCGGCAGATACGCAGTATTTT. The chain uses TRBV2 and TRBJ2-3, with D perhaps being TRBD1 or TRBD2 (5 bases each). The CDR3 length is 14 residues. With 4 bases removed from V and 4 bases from J, the gap between germline ends came to 12 bases. Germline CDR1 reads SNHLY; CDR2 reads FYNNEI.

The J gene is TRBJ1-3, the V gene TRBV7-8; possible D gene TRBD1, 5 bases. This CDR3 has 17 residues. CDR1 and CDR2 from the germline V gene are SGHVS and FQNEAQ. V was trimmed by 0 bases and J by 4 bases, leaving 16 bases between them. The CDR3 region is CASSLAYLGRVGNTIYF. CDR3 coding DNA: TGTGCCAGCAGCTTAGCGTATTTGGGCAGGGTCGGAAACACCATATATTTT.

V gene TRBV7-8 combines with J gene TRBJ1-2; 11 bases agree with TRBD1. Germline assignment: CDR1 SGHVS and CDR2 FQNEAQ. The CDR3 is made up of 15 amino acids. J gave up 7 bases and V 1 base, and 5 bases lay outside the gene matches. CDR3 sequence: CASSLDGQGALGYTF. The CDR3 coding sequence is TGTGCCAGCAGCTTAGATGGACAGGGGGCTCTTGGCTACACCTTC.

In DNA form, the CDR3 reads TGTGCCAGCACCCCACGGGGGGACAATCAGCCCCAGCATTTT. Translation gives CASTPRGDNQPQHF. J is TRBJ1-5 and V is TRBV27; TRBD1 is a possible D gene (5 bases). Trimming pared 7 bases from V and 3 bases from J, leaving 13 bases between. This CDR3 contains 14 residues. The germline CDR1 and CDR2 sequences are MNHEY and SMNVEV (reference sequence).

V and J are TRBV4-1 and TRBJ1-6; 7 nucleotides match TRBD1. The CDR3 contains 17 residues. Germline trimming cut 5 bases from V and 7 bases from J; bases unmatched to any gene: 14. From germline, CDR1 is MGHRA and CDR2 YSYEKL. The CDR3 protein is CASSSRTGGGRNSPLHF. CDR3 DNA: TGCGCCAGCAGCAGCCGGACAGGAGGCGGGAGAAATTCACCCCTCCACTTT.

The V call is TRBV28, the J call TRBJ1-2, with 7 bases identical to TRBD1. CDR3 size: 13 residues. The V and J ends lost 6 bases and 2 bases, in that order; junction bases with no gene match: 3. Per the germline V gene, CDR1 is MDHEN and CDR2 is SYDVKM. CDR3 nucleotides: TGTGCCAGCAGCGGACAGGTCAACTATGGCTACACCTTC. Protein sequence: CASSGQVNYGYTF.

The rearrangement joins TRBV7-9 to TRBJ1-2; D gene ambiguous. Germline lookup yields CDR1 SEHNR and CDR2 FQNEAQ (reference sequence). The V gene lost 1 base and the J gene lost 3 bases, with 15 bases spanning the gap. This CDR3 comprises 16 residues. The CDR3 spells CASSLGTGGYHYGYTF. DNA for the CDR3: TGTGCCAGCAGCTTAGGCACGGGAGGGTATCACTATGGCTACACCTTC.

In this sample, this clone turned up once. The genes are TRBV11-1 and TRBJ2-3; D assignment may be TRBD1 or TRBD2 (6 bases each). The CDR3 totals 12 residues. Germline-derived CDR1 and CDR2 are SGHAT and FQDESV (reference sequence). The V gene lost 4 bases and the J gene lost 10 bases, with 12 bases spanning the gap. The CDR3 spells CASSSTGRSQYF. As DNA, the CDR3 is TGTGCCAGCAGCTCAACAGGGAGGTCGCAGTATTTT. Full variable domain (outside the CDR3, taken from reference TRBV11-1 and TRBJ2-3): EAEVAQSPRYKITEKSQAVAFWCDPISGHATLYWYRQILGQGPELLVQFQDESVVDDSQLPKDRFSAERLKGVDSTLKIQPAELGDSAMYLCASSSTGRSQYFGPGTRLTVL.

This chain links TRBV28 with TRBJ1-2; TRBD1 is a possible D gene (5 bases). Germline values: CDR1 MDHEN, CDR2 SYDVKM. The CDR3 covers 15 residues. Deletions cut 4 bases from V and 3 bases from J, with 15 bases between. CDR3 DNA: TGTGCCAGCAGTTCCTCCGTGGTGGGGGACTATGGCTACACCTTC. Amino acid sequence: CASSSSVVGDYGYTF.

The chain joins TRBV19 to TRBJ2-1; 8 bases agree with TRBD2. With 7 bases clipped from V and 0 bases from J, the junction kept 17 bases outside the gene matches. The CDR3 extends over 19 amino acids. Germline V gives CDR1 LNHDA, CDR2 SQIVND (reference sequence). Here the CDR3 reads CASTPGSSGTHSSYNEQFF. DNA of the CDR3: TGTGCCAGTACCCCTGGGAGTAGCGGGACCCACAGCTCCTACAATGAGCAGTTCTTC. Supplemented by reference TRBV19 and TRBJ2-1, the full variable domain reads DGGITQSPKYLFRKEGQNVTLSCEQNLNHDAMYWYRQDPGQGLRLIYYSQIVNDFQKGDIAEGYSVSREKKESFPLTVTSAQKNPTAFYLCASTPGSSGTHSSYNEQFFGPGTRLTVL.

The chain recombines TRBV5-1 with TRBJ1-2, with TRBD1 as a possible D gene (6 bases). The CDR3 covers 14 residues. Germline assignment: CDR1 SGHRS and CDR2 YFSETQ. Trimming removed 7 bases from V and 5 bases from J, with 18 bases in between. CDR3 residues: CASSPWGAEYGYTF. For the CDR3, the DNA is TGCGCCAGCTCCCCCTGGGGGGCGGAGTATGGCTACACCTTC.

Here the CDR3 reads CASSLTGANYGYTF. The CDR3 DNA reads TGTGCCAGCAGCTTAACAGGGGCTAACTATGGCTACACCTTC. The V and J genes are TRBV11-2 and TRBJ1-2; TRBD1 matches at 7 bases. The CDR3 consists of 14 residues. Germline CDR1 SGHAT, CDR2 FQNNGV. V lost 2 bases, J lost 0 bases, and 0 bases stayed unmatched.

This chain links TRBV7-9 with TRBJ2-1; possible D gene TRBD2, 7 bases. There are 12 residues in the CDR3. Germline lookup yields CDR1 SEHNR and CDR2 FQNEAQ (reference sequence). V was pared by 4 bases and J by 15 bases, with 16 bases between. This chain's CDR3 is CASSSSRGGVFF. In DNA, the CDR3 is TGTGCCAGCAGCTCCTCTAGGGGGGGAGTGTTCTTC.

Points on this clone: Other nucleotide sequences from this sample produce the same CDR3. The CDR3 loop is CAWSVQLGGRAGEQYF. CDR3 bases: TGTGCCTGGAGTGTACAATTGGGGGGTCGGGCGGGCGAGCAGTACTTC. The chain combines TRBV30 with TRBJ2-7; the D gene is possibly TRBD2 (6 bases). The CDR3 runs 16 residues. V was shortened by 0 bases and J by 6 bases, with 21 bases between the two germline ends. The germline gives CDR1 GTSNPN, CDR2 SVGIG (reference sequence).

The chain has TRBV5-4 and TRBJ1-3; D is possibly TRBD1 (6 bases). CDR1 is SGHNT and CDR2 is YYREEE in the germline V gene (reference sequence). Trimming stripped 4 bases from V and 0 bases from J, with 14 bases between. The length of the CDR3 is 16 residues. The CDR3 sequence is CASSQKGGLSGNTIYF. The CDR3 region has the DNA TGTGCCAGCAGCCAAAAGGGGGGACTCTCTGGAAACACCATATATTTT. The full variable domain, with the rest looked up from reference TRBV5-4 and TRBJ1-3, is ETGVTQSPTHLIKTRGQQVTLRCSSQSGHNTVSWYQQALGQGPQFIFQYYREEENGRGNFPPRFSGLQFPNYSSELNVNALELDDSALYLCASSQKGGLSGNTIYFGEGSWLTVV.